The clone carrying this T cell receptor (beta chain) appeared many times. Its target is unknown. This sample is drawn from a study of metastatic and nonmetastatic thyroid tumors. Looking at the study overall: The authors compared repertoires across blood and tumor or nodule tissue from malignant and benign thyroid patients.

TCRdb re-called clones from the PCR reads using MiXCR. Among some 90,000 clones listed, less than 10% were seen once. The CDR3 contains 13 residues. Germline V lookup: CDR1 MNHEY, CDR2 SMNVEV (reference sequence). The ends were cut back, 3 bases at V and 4 bases at J, with 9 bases in the middle. Every patient underwent thyroid surgery untreated. The study's findings and limits: In both blood and tumor samples, TCR beta diversity was reported significantly higher for malignant than benign nodules.

The sequence derives from a female donor with papillary thyroid cancer or a benign thyroid nodule (not recorded which). Some clones in this sample may be carry-over from other donors' samples. The chain links TRBV27 to TRBJ1-1, with a tentative D call TRBD1 (5 bases). The sample comprised blood. Here the CDR3 reads CASSFSGSTEAFF. The CDR3 bases are TGTGCCAGCAGTTTTTCAGGGTCCACTGAAGCTTTCTTT.